A selection of T cell receptor beta chains follows, all from one sample in a study of blood T cell repertoires in COVID-19. Sequencing was performed with immunoSEQ multiplex PCR; in TCRdb, only in-frame clones are kept and a portion is missing. The sample records 95,000 to 150,000 clones, 82% being singletons. Material: peripheral blood. All receptors come from a woman between 70 and 85 years old with acute or convalescent COVID-19. Both conserved end residues are part of each CDR3.

j_gene	v_gene	CDR3aa
TRBJ2-5	TRBV12-5	CASGLGTRTGGETQYF
TRBJ2-7	TRBV9	CASSVAVGSHYEQYF
TRBJ1-2	TRBV7-8	CASTFQVMGRRDRQDGYTF
TRBJ2-1	TRBV27	CASSPQTGVRLNEQFF
TRBJ2-2	TRBV7-7	CASSPLGTSANTGELFF
TRBJ1-2	TRBV19	CASSIVQGKRSYTF
TRBJ2-3	TRBV5-4	CASTPGTPSTDTQYF
TRBJ1-5	TRBV4-2	CASSQDPTEITTYQPQHF
TRBJ1-4	TRBV5-4	CASSAGSPGATNEKLFF
TRBJ2-1	TRBV7-6	CASSLEGSGGAKFF
TRBJ2-1	TRBV7-2	CASSLDSYNEQFF
TRBJ1-3	TRBV3-1/TRBV3-2	CASSLRGGRSSGNTIYF
TRBJ2-5	TRBV7-8	CASRGGGGKETQYF
TRBJ2-6	TRBV24-1	CATSDSGGSGANVLTF
TRBJ1-5	TRBV6-5	CASKALRGGDQPQHF
TRBJ1-2	TRBV6-2/TRBV6-3	CASSYSTGGLIRGYTF
TRBJ1-2	TRBV4-2	CASSQTRQGVGYGYTF
TRBJ1-2	TRBV12-3/TRBV12-4	CASSLGLGYTF
TRBJ2-3	TRBV7-2	CASSGRRGDTQYF
TRBJ2-3	TRBV11-3	CASSPGTGGIDTQYF
TRBJ2-7	TRBV6-5	CASLGQTYEQYF
TRBJ2-1	TRBV5-1	CASSPAGTSGGVGEQFF
TRBJ1-1	TRBV10-3	CATHFTPGVWTEAFF
TRBJ1-1	TRBV19	CASSSGGEILNTEAFF
TRBJ2-3	TRBV2	CASSEYGTGNKEDTQYF
TRBJ2-5	TRBV19	CASSMALAGGPSGETQYF
TRBJ2-3	TRBV6-2/TRBV6-3	CASSLGTGARTQYF
TRBJ1-5	TRBV6-2/TRBV6-3	CASSYIGERNQPQHF
TRBJ2-5	TRBV4-2	CASSQEWTGLQETQYF
TRBJ2-3	TRBV25-1	CASSLAPDTQYF
TRBJ2-3	TRBV6-4	CASSKGQGATDTQYF
TRBJ1-1	TRBV27	CASSLGRYRDTEAFF
TRBJ1-1	TRBV7-2	CALDRVGTEAFF